The 32 T cell receptor beta chains below all came from one sample that was sequenced in a study of blood T cell repertoires in acute mononucleosis. TCRdb's table, derived via immunoSEQ multiplex PCR, lists solely in-frame clones and lacks some. Of under 2,500 clones in the sample, approximately 28% are singletons; the top ten hold roughly 68%. Regarding time point: acute infectious mononucleosis, at clinical presentation within 2 weeks of symptom onset (visit 1). Source: EBV YVL epitope tetramer+ CD8+ T cells sorted from PBMCs, taken during acute infectious mononucleosis. Subset defined: CD8 T cells binding a tetramer with EBV BRLF1 109-117 peptide (YVL-BR). The receptors originated from a man between 18 and 29 years old with infectious mononucleosis caused by EBV.

The genes are TRBV6-5 and TRBJ1-2; tentatively, D is TRBD1 (5 bases). The CDR3 spans 16 residues. V was pared by 2 bases and J by 2 bases, with 15 bases between. The germline CDR1 and CDR2 sequences are MNHEY and SVGAGI. In nucleotides, the CDR3 is TGTGCCAGCAGTTACGATCCAGGGCCGGGCAACTATGGCTACACCTTC. This translates into CASSYDPGPGNYGYTF.

This clone has more than one count but fewer than ten. V and J are TRBV6-1 and TRBJ2-3, with a weak D call TRBD2 (5 bases). This CDR3 contains 15 residues. With 6 bases removed from V and 5 bases from J, the gap between germline ends came to 18 bases. Germline assignment: CDR1 MNHNS and CDR2 SASEGT. CDR3 DNA sequence: TGTGCCAGCAGCCAAGAACCCCTAAGCGGAGATACGCAGTATTTT. Its protein is CASSQEPLSGDTQYF.

This clone is medium-sized (0.01 to 0.1%) by share. The genes are TRBV27 and TRBJ2-4; D gene ambiguous. CDR1 MNHEY and CDR2 SMNVEV come from the germline V gene (reference sequence). Between the trimmed V and J ends, which lost 0 bases and 3 bases, there was a span of 12 bases. The CDR3 spans 16 residues. The CDR3 region has the DNA TGTGCCAGCAGTTTATCGATATCGGAGATCAAAAACATTCAGTACTTC. Residues: CASSLSISEIKNIQYF.

A remark on this clone: The same CDR3 also results from other DNA sequences found in this sample. The gene calls are TRBV19 and TRBJ2-3, with D tentatively TRBD2 (5 bases). The CDR3 covers 13 residues. The V gene lost 6 bases and the J gene lost 6 bases, with 13 bases spanning the gap. CDR1 is LNHDA, CDR2 SQIVND, per germline (reference sequence). The CDR3 loop is CASRTGNSDTQYF. CDR3 DNA sequence: TGTGCCAGTAGAACGGGAAACTCTGATACGCAGTATTTT.

V usage is TRBV6-6 and J usage is TRBJ1-2, with a tentative D call TRBD1 (5 bases). CDR3 length: 12 amino acids. Deletions cut 2 bases from V and 8 bases from J, with 9 bases between. CDR1 is MNHNY and CDR2 is SVGAGI in the germline V gene (reference sequence). CDR3 sequence: CASSYARDGYTF. CDR3 in DNA: TGTGCCAGCAGTTACGCCAGGGACGGCTACACCTTC.

This clone turned up a few times. The chain couples TRBV6-5 to TRBJ2-7; D remains unclear. From germline, CDR1 is MNHEY and CDR2 SVGAGI. The CDR3 has 14 amino acids. V lost 5 bases and J 2 bases, leaving 13 bases between the germline ends. DNA for the CDR3: TGTGCCAGCAGTCCACGGACCGTTGCCTACGAGCAGTACTTC. It encodes CASSPRTVAYEQYF.

This clone was counted many times. The chain couples TRBV25-1 to TRBJ2-3; TRBD2 matches at 8 bases. Germline loops: CDR1 MGHDK, CDR2 SYGVNS. This CDR3 spans 17 amino acids. V shed 5 bases, J shed 2 bases, and the junction held 12 bases outside the gene matches. The CDR3 is CASSSSTSEAFTDTQYF. The CDR3 bases are TGTGCCAGCAGTTCATCGACTAGCGAGGCCTTCACAGATACGCAGTATTTT.

As for this clone: Sequence at one end of the junction differs from germline and may be a read error. The chain uses TRBV27 and TRBJ2-5; D possibly corresponds to TRBD1 (5 bases). Germline V lookup: CDR1 MNHEY, CDR2 SMNVEV (reference sequence). This CDR3 is 17 amino acids long. The CDR3 bases are TGTGCCAGGAGTTTATCGGTAACGACAGTAAAACAAGTGACCCAGTACTTC. Encoded protein: CARSLSVTTVKQVTQYF.

Points on this clone: Given a much more abundant clone one base away, this may be a read error. The genes are TRBV25-1 and TRBJ2-5; a possible D gene is TRBD2 (6 bases). This CDR3 region has 16 residues. The V and J ends lost 5 bases and 3 bases respectively, with 19 bases between them. Germline V gives CDR1 MGHDK, CDR2 SYGVNS. CDR3 in amino acids: CASSLFVGSGEETQYF. DNA for the CDR3: TGTGCCAGCAGTTTATTTGTCGGGAGCGGCGAAGAGACCCAGTACTTC.

The chain uses TRBV29-1 and TRBJ2-1, with D unclear. With 4 bases removed from V and 6 bases from J, the gap between germline ends came to 10 bases. Germline CDR1 and CDR2: SQVTM and ANQGSEA. The CDR3 totals 12 residues. CDR3 DNA sequence: TGCAGCGTTGGTGGCACGACCAATGAGCAGTTCTTC. Translating gives CSVGGTTNEQFF.

The chain joins TRBV10-3 to TRBJ2-6, with 9 bases that match TRBD1. V lost 10 bases to trimming and J lost 0 bases; unmatched junction nucleotides: 7. The CDR3 contains 16 residues. Per the germline V gene, CDR1 is ENHRY and CDR2 is SYGVKD. The CDR3: CASRGTGSSGANVLTF. The DNA for the CDR3 is TGTGCCAGCAGGGGGACAGGGAGCTCTGGGGCCAACGTCCTGACTTTC.

The chain has TRBV13 and TRBJ2-2; D ambiguous. Germline CDR1 PRHDT, CDR2 FYEKMQ (reference sequence). The CDR3 covers 12 residues. V was trimmed by 6 bases and J by 6 bases, leaving 8 bases between them. CDR3 in amino acids: CASRLSSGELFF. The CDR3 DNA follows: TGTGCCAGCAGACTATCGTCCGGGGAGCTGTTTTTT.

This clone has a count of ten or more. This rearrangement joins TRBV5-5 to TRBJ2-7, with D perhaps TRBD1 (5 bases). This CDR3 region has 16 residues. Per germline, CDR1 SGHKS and CDR2 YYEKEE (reference sequence). Trimming cost V 0 bases and J 1 base, with 14 bases left between them. CDR3 protein: CASSLDGAEGSYEQYF. As DNA, the CDR3 is TGTGCCAGCAGCTTGGATGGGGCGGAAGGGTCCTACGAGCAGTACTTC.

For this clone: It differs at one base from a far larger clone, so likely a read error. The V and J genes are TRBV10-3 and TRBJ2-6; a possible D gene is TRBD2 (6 bases). Trimming removed 9 bases from V and 0 bases from J, with 21 bases in between. Germline lookup yields CDR1 ENHRY and CDR2 SYGVKD. CDR3 length equals 18 residues. CDR3 bases: TGTGCCATTCCGGCGGGGTATGTAACCGACTCTGGGGCCAACGTCCTGACTTTC. This encodes CAIPAGYVTDSGANVLTF.

The J gene is TRBJ2-7, the V gene TRBV7-3; TRBD1 is a possible D gene (6 bases). V was cut by 3 bases and J by 2 bases, with 20 bases left in between. The length of the CDR3 is 17 residues. The V gene's germline CDR1 is SGHTA and CDR2 FQGTGA. The CDR3 region is CASSFPLLDRTTYEQYF. For the CDR3, the DNA is TGTGCCAGCAGCTTTCCCCTTCTTGACAGGACGACCTACGAGCAGTACTTC.

This chain joins TRBV19 and TRBJ2-3; no clear D gene. This CDR3 is built from 14 residues. Trimming removed 7 bases at V and 6 bases at J, with 17 bases between. Germline loops: CDR1 LNHDA, CDR2 SQIVND (reference sequence). The CDR3 nucleotides are TGTGCCAGTAACACAGCAGGAAACTCTGATACGCAGTATTTT. This sequence encodes CASNTAGNSDTQYF.

As concerns this clone: A far larger clone is just one base off, so this is likely a read error. V usage is TRBV6-5 and J usage is TRBJ2-3; tentative D call: TRBD1 (5 bases). Germline CDR1 reads MNHEY; CDR2 reads SVGAGI. V was cut by 5 bases and J by 9 bases, with 21 bases left in between. There are 15 residues in the CDR3. In nucleotides, the CDR3 is TGTGCCAGCAGTGCCCTACTTGGGTCAGGGTCGACGCAGTATTTT. As protein: CASSALLGSGSTQYF.

The J gene is TRBJ2-2, the V gene TRBV25-1; 7 bases agree with TRBD2. Germline V CDR1 and CDR2: MGHDK, SYGVNS. V trimming: 6 bases; J trimming: 7 bases; junction bases outside the gene matches: 11. CDR3 length equals 15 residues. The CDR3 DNA sequence: TGTGCCAGCAGGCGACTAGCCCCAATATACGGGGAGCTGTTTTTT. Protein product: CASRRLAPIYGELFF. Full variable domain (missing parts from reference TRBV25-1 and TRBJ2-2): EADIYQTPRYLVIGTGKKITLECSQTMGHDKMYWYQQDPGMELHLIHYSYGVNSTEKGDLSSESTVSRIRTEHFPLTLESARPSHTSQYLCASRRLAPIYGELFFGEGSRLTVL.

The chain is built from TRBV6-6 and TRBJ2-1; D gene ambiguous. CDR1 MNHNY and CDR2 SVGAGI come from the germline V gene (reference sequence). CDR3 length: 12 amino acids. Trimming removed 4 bases at V and 4 bases at J, with 5 bases between. The CDR3: CASSFGYNEQFF. The CDR3 coding sequence is TGTGCCAGCAGTTTCGGGTACAATGAGCAGTTCTTC.

Turning to this clone: A read error is likely here: a far larger clone is one base away. V usage is TRBV27 and J usage is TRBJ1-5, with 8 bases that match TRBD1. From germline, CDR1 is MNHEY and CDR2 SMNVEV (reference sequence). The CDR3 covers 13 residues. The CDR3 reads CDSSGTGSWPQHF. The CDR3, as DNA: TGTGACAGCAGCGGGACAGGATCGTGGCCCCAGCATTTT.

The chain links TRBV9 to TRBJ2-5; D perhaps matches TRBD1 (6 bases). The CDR3 covers 16 residues. V was pared by 4 bases and J by 5 bases, with 21 bases between. Germline CDR1 SGDLS, CDR2 YYNGEE. In nucleotides, the CDR3 is TGTGCCAGCAGCTTAGATTTAACAGGGATGGGGGAGACCCAGTACTTC. This sequence encodes CASSLDLTGMGETQYF.

The rearrangement uses TRBV21-1 and TRBJ2-2; the table's D call of TRBD2 was not tested on the DNA. TRBV21-1 is a pseudogene. This CDR3 comprises 14 residues. The CDR3 here is CASRPWGGTGELFF. The CDR3 DNA sequence: TGTGCCAGCAGACCCTGGGGAGGGACCGGGGAGCTGTTTTTT.

The gene calls are TRBV28 and TRBJ2-1; the D is unclear. This CDR3 spans 13 amino acids. CDR1 and CDR2 from the germline V gene are MDHEN and SYDVKM. V lost 5 bases, J lost 7 bases, and 12 bases lay in between. CDR3 sequence: CASSDPFLNEQFF. CDR3 bases: TGTGCCAGCAGTGACCCGTTTTTGAATGAGCAGTTCTTC.

The table lists this clone with many counts. Other DNA sequences in this specimen translate into the identical CDR3. The J gene is TRBJ2-3, the V gene TRBV7-3; the match to TRBD1 covers 8 bases. This CDR3 is built from 16 residues. Germline assignment: CDR1 SGHTA and CDR2 FQGTGA. The J segment lost 3 bases and the V segment lost 3 bases, leaving 8 bases of the junction unmatched. The CDR3 DNA follows: TGTGCCAGCAGCTTGGACCTTGGACAGGGAACAGATACGCAGTATTTT. This sequence encodes CASSLDLGQGTDTQYF. Filled out from reference TRBV7-3 and TRBJ2-3, the complete variable domain reads GAGVSQTPSNKVTEKGKYVELRCDPISGHTALYWYRQSLGQGPEFLIYFQGTGAADDSGLPNDRFFAVRPEGSVSTLKIQRTERGDSAVYLCASSLDLGQGTDTQYFGPGTRLTVL.

Notes on this clone: This probably arose from a read error, given a far larger clone one base away. The chain carries TRBV13 and TRBJ2-2, with D hard to call. V shed 6 bases and J shed 6 bases, with 8 bases lying between them. The length of the CDR3 is 12 residues. CDR1 and CDR2 from the germline V gene are PRHDT and FYEKMQ (reference sequence). CDR3 DNA sequence: TGTGCCAGCAGACAAACGGCCGGGGAGCTGTTTTTT. This translates into CASRQTAGELFF.

This chain connects TRBV11-2 to TRBJ2-1, with TRBD2 matching 8 bases. J lost 2 bases, V lost 5 bases, and 5 bases had no gene match. This CDR3 contains 15 residues. Germline CDR1 is SGHAT and CDR2 is FQNNGV. The CDR3 here is CASSHGTSPYNEQFF. CDR3 nucleotides: TGTGCCAGCAGCCACGGGACTAGTCCCTACAATGAGCAGTTCTTC.

The chain recombines TRBV28 with TRBJ2-1; 8 nucleotides match TRBD2. The CDR3 runs 16 residues. V lost 3 bases to trimming and J lost 8 bases; unmatched junction nucleotides: 12. Germline lookup yields CDR1 MDHEN and CDR2 SYDVKM. CDR3 sequence: CASSFDFSGALHEQFF. The CDR3 DNA follows: TGTGCCAGCAGTTTCGACTTTAGCGGGGCTCTACATGAGCAGTTCTTC. Supplemented by reference TRBV28 and TRBJ2-1, the full variable domain reads DVKVTQSSRYLVKRTGEKVFLECVQDMDHENMFWYRQDPGLGLRLIYFSYDVKMKEKGDIPEGYSVSREKKERFSLILESASTNQTSMYLCASSFDFSGALHEQFFGPGTRLTVL.

Details on this clone: A junction end diverges from the germline sequence, so it may reflect a read error. The gene calls are TRBV27 and TRBJ2-1; a weak D match, TRBD1 (6 bases). The CDR3 length is 13 residues. Per the germline V gene, CDR1 is MNHEY and CDR2 is SMNVEV (reference sequence). DNA for the CDR3: TGTGCCTGCGCCGGGACACTCTACAATGAGCTGTTCTTC. This encodes CACAGTLYNELFF.

There are a few counts of this clone. An end of the junction differs from the germline gene, which may be a read error. This specimen includes other DNA sequences encoding the same CDR3. The J gene is TRBJ2-3, the V gene TRBV6-5; D is uncertain. In germline, CDR1 is MNHEY, CDR2 SVGAGI. The CDR3 contains 15 residues. The CDR3 sequence is CACSALVGSASTQYF. Here the CDR3 DNA reads TGTGCCTGCAGTGCCCTAGTTGGGTCAGCGTCGACGCAGTATTTT.

This clone was observed a few times. The chain couples TRBV6-5 to TRBJ2-3; D not resolved. Germline CDR1 reads MNHEY; CDR2 reads SVGAGI. This CDR3 spans 15 amino acids. V lost 5 bases and J 9 bases, leaving 21 bases between the germline ends. This chain's CDR3 is CASSGVLGSASTQYF. The CDR3 nucleotides read TGTGCCAGCAGTGGCGTACTTGGGTCAGCGTCGACGCAGTATTTT.

This clone was observed a few times. The chain is built from TRBV28 and TRBJ2-2, with 14 bases lining up with TRBD2. The germline CDR1 and CDR2 sequences are MDHEN and SYDVKM. CDR3 size: 15 residues. V was pared by 6 bases and J by 5 bases, with 2 bases of the junction left unmatched. The DNA for the CDR3 is TGTGCCAGCAGACGACTAGCGGGAGGGACCGGGGAGCTGTTTTTT. Its protein product is CASRRLAGGTGELFF.

A note on this clone: At one end the junction does not follow the germline gene, possibly because of a read error. Other DNA sequences in the sample encode the same CDR3. This chain connects TRBV6-5 to TRBJ2-3; D call uncertain. The CDR3 runs to 15 residues. Germline-derived CDR1 and CDR2 are MNHEY and SVGAGI. CDR3 bases: TGTGCCAGCAGTGCCCTAGTTGGGTCTGCGTCGACGCAGTTTTTT. Protein sequence: CASSALVGSASTQFF.